These 17 T cell receptor beta chains were all obtained from the same sample, sequenced in a study of CD8 T cell repertoires and HIV-1 epitope variants. Their cognate antigens are unknown. Assay: immunoSEQ multiplex PCR; the TCRdb copy retains only in-frame clones and omits some. The sample includes over 6,000 clones, roughly 70% of them seen just once. The sequenced sample was cultured CD8+ T cells derived from PBMCs. The source is a male donor with HIV.

The chain joins TRBV19 to TRBJ2-7, with 7 bases aligning to TRBD2. There are 14 residues in the CDR3. Per the germline V gene, CDR1 is LNHDA and CDR2 is SQIVND (reference sequence). The ends lost 3 bases at V and 7 bases at J; junction bases unmatched: 9. In nucleotides, the CDR3 is TGTGCCAGTAGTATGGGCGGGAGTCCAAGGGAGCAGTACTTC. It encodes CASSMGGSPREQYF. The whole variable domain, remainder taken from reference TRBV19 and TRBJ2-7, is DGGITQSPKYLFRKEGQNVTLSCEQNLNHDAMYWYRQDPGQGLRLIYYSQIVNDFQKGDIAEGYSVSREKKESFPLTVTSAQKNPTAFYLCASSMGGSPREQYFGPGTRLTVT.

This clone has a single count. The chain's CDR3 is CASSRSGTGVDEQYF. CDR3 in DNA: TGTGCCAGTAGCCGATCCGGGACAGGGGTCGACGAGCAGTACTTC. The rearrangement joins TRBV19 to TRBJ2-7, with 10 bases aligning to TRBD1. This CDR3 comprises 15 residues. The germline gives CDR1 LNHDA, CDR2 SQIVND (reference sequence). V was clipped by 6 bases and J by 5 bases; unmatched bases: 10. Combining the CDR3 with reference TRBV19 and TRBJ2-7 gives the whole variable domain DGGITQSPKYLFRKEGQNVTLSCEQNLNHDAMYWYRQDPGQGLRLIYYSQIVNDFQKGDIAEGYSVSREKKESFPLTVTSAQKNPTAFYLCASSRSGTGVDEQYFGPGTRLTVT.

V and J are TRBV14 and TRBJ2-7; D tentatively fits TRBD1 or TRBD2 (6 bases each). V gave up 5 bases and J gave up 5 bases, with 19 bases separating them. The CDR3 spans 15 residues. Germline V CDR1 and CDR2: SGHDN, FVKESK. CDR3 in amino acids: CASSAYRGPENEQYF. The CDR3, as DNA: TGTGCCAGCAGCGCCTACCGGGGGCCCGAAAACGAGCAGTACTTC. The whole variable domain, filled in from reference TRBV14 and TRBJ2-7, reads EAGVTQFPSHSVIEKGQTVTLRCDPISGHDNLYWYRRVMGKEIKFLLHFVKESKQDESGMPNNRFLAERTGGTYSTLKVQPAELEDSGVYFCASSAYRGPENEQYFGPGTRLTVT.

The J gene is TRBJ2-7, the V gene TRBV5-4; TRBD2 is a possible D gene (6 bases). Trimming shortened V by 0 bases and J by 0 bases, and 10 bases separated the two germline ends. From germline, CDR1 is SGHNT and CDR2 YYREEE (reference sequence). There are 15 residues in the CDR3. The CDR3 loop reads CASSLGSGSSYEQYF. The CDR3 coding sequence is TGTGCCAGCAGCTTGGGTAGCGGAAGCTCCTACGAGCAGTACTTC.

This clone was observed a few times. V gene TRBV19 combines with J gene TRBJ2-7; 9 bases line up with TRBD1. CDR3 length equals 14 residues. Germline CDR1 and CDR2: LNHDA and SQIVND (reference sequence). V trimming: 4 bases; J trimming: 6 bases; junction bases outside the gene matches: 7. The CDR3 DNA is TGTGCCAGTAGTAGAGGGACAGGGCCTGGCGAGCAGTACTTC. This codes for CASSRGTGPGEQYF.

This clone has only a few counts. This chain uses TRBV27 with TRBJ1-2; no definite D call. The CDR3 sequence is 13 residues long. Trimming shortened V by 5 bases and J by 6 bases, and 13 bases separated the two germline ends. Germline V gene lookup returns CDR1 MNHEY and CDR2 SMNVEV (reference sequence). CDR3 nucleotide sequence: TGTGCCAGCAGTCCGGGCGGAGGACATGGCTACACCTTC. Residues: CASSPGGGHGYTF.

This clone has a single count. The rearrangement uses TRBV28 and TRBJ2-1; possible D gene TRBD2, 5 bases. There are 13 residues in the CDR3. Trimming took 5 bases from V and 6 from J, leaving 11 bases between them. From germline, CDR1 is MDHEN and CDR2 SYDVKM. This CDR3 is CASSTREGNEQFF. The DNA of the CDR3 is TGTGCCAGCAGTACCCGGGAAGGCAATGAGCAGTTCTTC. The full variable domain, in which reference TRBV28 and TRBJ2-1 provide the parts outside the CDR3, is DVKVTQSSRYLVKRTGEKVFLECVQDMDHENMFWYRQDPGLGLRLIYFSYDVKMKEKGDIPEGYSVSREKKERFSLILESASTNQTSMYLCASSTREGNEQFFGPGTRLTVL.

The rearrangement links TRBV11-2 to TRBJ2-7; TRBD1 agrees at 11 bases. Germline V gene sequence: CDR1 SGHAT, CDR2 FQNNGV. The CDR3 spans 17 residues. After removal of 1 base from V and 7 bases from J, the junction contained 12 bases not matched to a gene. This CDR3 is CASSLAGLGQGAYEQYF. The CDR3 coding sequence is TGTGCCAGCAGCTTAGCAGGACTAGGACAGGGGGCTTATGAGCAGTACTTC.

The chain uses TRBV2 and TRBJ1-4, with D maybe TRBD1 (5 bases). The CDR3 totals 14 residues. Germline lookup yields CDR1 SNHLY and CDR2 FYNNEI. V was trimmed by 5 bases and J by 6 bases, leaving 13 bases between them. The CDR3, as DNA: TGTGCCAGCAGTAGGCAGGGATGGGATGAAAAACTGTTTTTT. It specifies CASSRQGWDEKLFF.

The V and J genes are TRBV7-8 and TRBJ1-4; D gene uncertain. Trimming stripped 2 bases from V and 2 bases from J, with 0 bases between. CDR3 size: 12 residues. CDR1 and CDR2 from the germline V gene are SGHVS and FQNEAQ. The CDR3: CASSLTNEKLFF. The CDR3 coding sequence is TGTGCCAGCAGCTTAACTAATGAAAAACTGTTTTTT.

This chain connects TRBV7-8 to TRBJ1-2, with 7 bases fitting TRBD1. Germline V lookup: CDR1 SGHVS, CDR2 FQNEAQ. There are 15 residues in the CDR3. V lost 5 bases and J lost 6; bases outside the gene matches: 12. CDR3: CASSQGSGQGDGYTF. DNA for the CDR3: TGTGCCAGCAGCCAAGGGTCAGGCCAGGGGGATGGCTACACCTTC. Looking up the rest from reference TRBV7-8 and TRBJ1-2 gives the full variable domain: GAGVSQSPRYKVAKRGQDVALRCDPISGHVSLFWYQQALGQGPEFLTYFQNEAQLDKSGLPSDRFFAERPEGSVSTLKIQRTQQEDSAVYLCASSQGSGQGDGYTFGSGTRLTVV.

This chain joins TRBV9 and TRBJ1-6; D unresolved. Trimming stripped 3 bases from V and 10 bases from J, with 11 bases between. The germline V gene encodes CDR1 SGDLS and CDR2 YYNGEE. This CDR3 has 13 residues. The CDR3 sequence: CASSAADKSPLHF. The CDR3 region has the DNA TGTGCCAGCAGCGCCGCTGACAAATCACCCCTCCACTTT.

This chain joins TRBV7-1 and TRBJ2-7; weak D call: TRBD2 (6 bases). TRBV7-1 is annotated as an ORF whose role is uncertain. The CDR3 extends over 12 amino acids. Trimming stripped 4 bases from V and 6 bases from J, with 10 bases between. This CDR3 is CASSLRAGEQYF. The CDR3 nucleotides are TGTGCCAGCAGCTTACGAGCGGGCGAGCAGTACTTC.

The chain carries TRBV6-4 and TRBJ1-2, with D hard to call. Germline assignment: CDR1 MRHNA and CDR2 SNTAGT. The CDR3 is made up of 16 amino acids. V lost 3 bases and J lost 3, with 17 bases in between. CDR3 sequence: CASSELPQDLDYGYTF. The CDR3 nucleotides read TGTGCCAGCAGTGAACTTCCACAAGACCTAGACTATGGCTACACCTTC.

The chain has TRBV7-2 and TRBJ2-3; 7 bases fit TRBD2. Per germline, CDR1 SGHTA and CDR2 FQGNSA. The CDR3 consists of 16 residues. The ends lost 0 bases at V and 2 bases at J; junction bases unmatched: 5. The chain's CDR3 is CASSLASSGTTDTQYF. The CDR3 DNA reads TGTGCCAGCAGCTTAGCCTCTAGCGGAACCACAGATACGCAGTATTTT.

The chain has TRBV30 and TRBJ2-7, with D tentatively TRBD1 or TRBD2 (7 bases each). The CDR3 contains 13 residues. The V end lost 2 bases, the J end lost 2 bases, and 10 bases lay between the germline ends. Germline values: CDR1 GTSNPN, CDR2 SVGIG (reference sequence). This CDR3 reads CAWSSGGAYEQYF. The CDR3, as DNA: TGTGCCTGGAGTTCAGGGGGGGCCTACGAGCAGTACTTC.

The chain links TRBV5-5 to TRBJ2-3; tentatively, D is TRBD1 or TRBD2 (5 bases each). The V gene's germline CDR1 is SGHKS and CDR2 YYEKEE (reference sequence). Trimming removed 2 bases from V and 2 bases from J, with 9 bases in between. CDR3 length: 14 amino acids. The CDR3 DNA reads as TGTGCCAGCAGCTTATGGGGACCCACAGATACGCAGTATTTT. As protein: CASSLWGPTDTQYF.